Shown below are 25 T cell receptor beta chains from a single sample sequenced in a study of technical replicates of blood from several donors. Sequencing used immunoSEQ multiplex PCR; TCRdb keeps in-frame clones, though not all of them. This sample has roughly 79,000 clones, with approximately 93% found just once. Material: T cells isolated from PBMCs. Receptors originate from a human donor in good health.

The chain couples TRBV6-5 to TRBJ2-5; 10 bases align to TRBD1. CDR1 MNHEY and CDR2 SVGAGI come from the germline V gene. V dropped 6 bases and J dropped 2; count of bases not matched to a gene: 6. CDR3 size: 15 residues. The CDR3: CASSPDRGPQETQYF. Here the CDR3 DNA reads TGTGCCAGCAGCCCCGACAGGGGGCCGCAAGAGACCCAGTACTTC.

This clone was seen just once. CDR3 nucleotide sequence: TGTGCCAGCAGCCTAGTAAGGAGGGACACTGAAGCTTTCTTT. It translates to CASSLVRRDTEAFF. The gene calls are TRBV9 and TRBJ1-1, with D hard to call. Germline CDR1 reads SGDLS; CDR2 reads YYNGEE. The CDR3 has 14 residues. The V gene lost 4 bases and the J gene lost 3 bases, with 13 bases spanning the gap.

This sequence joins TRBV29-1 and TRBJ1-4; weak D call: TRBD1 (6 bases). Per germline, CDR1 SQVTM and CDR2 ANQGSEA. Trimming removed 7 bases at V and 3 bases at J, with 15 bases between. CDR3 length equals 14 residues. The CDR3 here is CSAIGQYPNEKLFF. The CDR3 nucleotides are TGCAGCGCTATCGGACAGTACCCTAATGAAAAACTGTTTTTT.

The chain has TRBV7-6 and TRBJ1-3, with 7 bases aligning to TRBD1. From germline, CDR1 is SGHVS and CDR2 FNYEAQ. There are 14 residues in the CDR3. The junction had 3 bases not matched to a gene; V was cut back by 5 bases and J by 2 bases. CDR3 sequence: CASSRDRAGNTIYF. For the CDR3, the DNA is TGTGCCAGCAGCAGAGACAGGGCTGGAAACACCATATATTTT. Variable domain in full (rest from reference TRBV7-6 and TRBJ1-3): GAGVSQSPRYKVTKRGQDVALRCDPISGHVSLYWYRQALGQGPEFLTYFNYEAQQDKSGLPNDRFSAERPEGSISTLTIQRTEQRDSAMYRCASSRDRAGNTIYFGEGSWLTVV.

The chain combines TRBV5-1 with TRBJ2-3, with 8 bases lining up with TRBD1. CDR1 and CDR2 (germline): SGHRS, YFSETQ. The CDR3 runs 15 residues. Germline trimming cut 4 bases from V and 4 bases from J; bases unmatched to any gene: 8. In nucleotides, the CDR3 is TGCGCCAGCAGCCTCGGACAGGGAGGCGCAGATACGCAGTATTTT. As protein: CASSLGQGGADTQYF.

J is TRBJ2-7 and V is TRBV14; TRBD1 matches at 7 bases. The junction had 5 bases not matched to a gene; V was cut back by 3 bases and J by 0 bases. Germline values: CDR1 SGHDN, CDR2 FVKESK. The CDR3 consists of 15 residues. CDR3 DNA sequence: TGTGCCAGCAGCCAGAGGACAGGTTACTCCTACGAGCAGTACTTC. It is translated as CASSQRTGYSYEQYF. Full variable domain (rest looked up from reference TRBV14 and TRBJ2-7): EAGVTQFPSHSVIEKGQTVTLRCDPISGHDNLYWYRRVMGKEIKFLLHFVKESKQDESGMPNNRFLAERTGGTYSTLKVQPAELEDSGVYFCASSQRTGYSYEQYFGPGTRLTVT.

This clone showed up just once. The chain uses TRBV15 and TRBJ2-2, with TRBD2 matching 12 bases. This CDR3 spans 17 amino acids. Germline V CDR1 and CDR2: LNHNV, YYDKDF (reference sequence). V lost 4 bases to trimming and J lost 6 bases; unmatched junction nucleotides: 9. The CDR3 here is CATSIGLAGGAAGELFF. CDR3 coding DNA: TGTGCCACCAGCATCGGGCTAGCGGGAGGGGCGGCCGGGGAGCTGTTTTTT.

The chain is built from TRBV5-1 and TRBJ2-7, with D tentatively TRBD1 (5 bases). CDR3 length: 14 residues. The ends were cut back, 0 bases at V and 2 bases at J, with 9 bases in the middle. Germline CDR1 SGHRS, CDR2 YFSETQ. The DNA for the CDR3 is TGCGCCAGCAGCTTGGGGGGCCTCGCCTACGAGCAGTACTTC. Protein sequence: CASSLGGLAYEQYF.

V and J are TRBV27 and TRBJ2-7; 8 bases are a match to TRBD1. The CDR3 runs to 15 residues. Germline CDR1 is MNHEY and CDR2 is SMNVEV (reference sequence). V gave up 3 bases and J gave up 1 base; unmatched junction bases: 5. In nucleotides, the CDR3 is TGTGCCAGCAGTTTGGGACGACAGGGGTCCTACGAGCAGTACTTC. Its translation is CASSLGRQGSYEQYF.

The chain uses TRBV7-9 and TRBJ2-1; D perhaps matches TRBD1 (6 bases). CDR3 length: 14 residues. CDR1 is SEHNR, CDR2 FQNEAQ, per germline (reference sequence). V lost 4 bases and J lost 4, with 11 bases in between. CDR3 sequence: CASSSSRGYNEQFF. Written as DNA, the CDR3 is TGTGCCAGCAGCTCCTCGAGGGGGTACAATGAGCAGTTCTTC.

The gene calls are TRBV6-1 and TRBJ2-3, with 11 bases matching TRBD2. The junction had 9 bases not matched to a gene; V was cut back by 1 base and J by 0 bases. Germline-derived CDR1 and CDR2 are MNHNS and SASEGT. The CDR3 sequence is 19 residues long. Written as DNA, the CDR3 is TGTGCCAGCAGTGAAGATCCCCCCACTAGCGGGAGAAGCACAGATACGCAGTATTTT. Encoded protein: CASSEDPPTSGRSTDTQYF.

The gene calls are TRBV7-3 and TRBJ2-3; D is uncertain. The CDR3 loop spans 14 amino acids. CDR1 and CDR2 (germline): SGHTA, FQGTGA. The V and J ends lost 5 bases and 1 base respectively, with 10 bases between them. The CDR3 nucleotides are TGTGCCAGCAGCACATACCCAGGCACAGATACGCAGTATTTT. It is translated as CASSTYPGTDTQYF.

The chain has TRBV4-3 and TRBJ1-1; possibly TRBD1 for D (6 bases). The V gene's germline CDR1 is LGHNA and CDR2 YSLEER. The V end lost 2 bases, the J end lost 1 base, and 11 bases lay between the germline ends. The CDR3 contains 15 residues. CDR3 loop: CASSQTGTPNTEAFF. CDR3 sequence (DNA): TGCGCCAGCAGCCAAACCGGGACACCGAACACTGAAGCTTTCTTT.

V gene TRBV27 combines with J gene TRBJ2-1; tentatively, D is TRBD2 (7 bases). Trimming removed 7 bases at V and 5 bases at J, with 27 bases between. CDR1 is MNHEY, CDR2 SMNVEV, per germline (reference sequence). The CDR3 spans 18 residues. The CDR3 DNA reads as TGTGCCAGCACTAGCAGGGTGATCGGGGGGCGCTTAGACAATGAGCAGTTCTTC. This sequence encodes CASTSRVIGGRLDNEQFF.

The chain carries TRBV6-5 and TRBJ2-7; TRBD2 is a possible D gene (5 bases). There are 14 residues in the CDR3. Trimming stripped 7 bases from V and 12 bases from J, with 25 bases between. CDR1 is MNHEY, CDR2 SVGAGI, per germline. The CDR3: CASKIPSGWPFLYF. As DNA, the CDR3 is TGTGCCAGCAAAATCCCCAGCGGTTGGCCCTTTTTGTACTTC.

The rearrangement joins TRBV25-1 to TRBJ2-7; D call uncertain. CDR1 MGHDK and CDR2 SYGVNS come from the germline V gene. This CDR3 is 12 amino acids long. V gave up 4 bases and J gave up 4 bases, with 8 bases separating them. The CDR3 region is CASSVTLYEQYF. The CDR3 bases are TGTGCCAGCAGTGTAACCCTATACGAGCAGTACTTC.

The chain carries TRBV6-5 and TRBJ1-4; a weak D match, TRBD1 (5 bases). The V gene's germline CDR1 is MNHEY and CDR2 SVGAGI. V was shortened by 10 bases and J by 7 bases, with 13 bases between the two germline ends. CDR3 length equals 12 residues. CDR3 region: CATGSGGEKLFF. CDR3 nucleotides: TGTGCCACTGGAAGCGGGGGTGAAAAACTGTTTTTT.

The chain links TRBV4-1 to TRBJ2-7; the match to TRBD2 covers 12 bases. J lost 7 bases, V lost 2 bases, and 6 bases had no gene match. The CDR3 covers 15 residues. In germline, CDR1 is MGHRA, CDR2 YSYEKL. CDR3 nucleotides: TGCGCCAGCAGCCAACCCACTAGCGGGAGGTGGGAGCAGTACTTC. Protein sequence: CASSQPTSGRWEQYF.

The rearrangement joins TRBV2 to TRBJ1-3; D not resolved. This CDR3 has 12 amino acids. Deletions cut 4 bases from V and 1 base from J, with 2 bases between. The germline V gene has CDR1 SNHLY and CDR2 FYNNEI. DNA of the CDR3: TGTGCCAGCAGTGCTTCTGGAAACACCATATATTTT. Translating gives CASSASGNTIYF.

This clone occurred once. The CDR3 DNA sequence: TGTGCCAGCAATGGGCCTGAAGCTTTCTTT. This encodes CASNGPEAFF. The rearrangement joins TRBV25-1 to TRBJ1-1; D is ambiguous. The CDR3 spans 10 residues. CDR1 is MGHDK, CDR2 SYGVNS, per germline. Trimming shortened V by 7 bases and J by 6 bases, and 6 bases separated the two germline ends.

The sample holds one count of this clone. The rearrangement links TRBV5-4 to TRBJ2-7; 10 bases align to TRBD1. Germline trimming cut 4 bases from V and 4 bases from J; bases unmatched to any gene: 8. The CDR3 has 15 residues. Germline loops: CDR1 SGHNT, CDR2 YYREEE (reference sequence). CDR3 coding DNA: TGTGCCAGCAGCAGGGGGACAGGGGAGGGGTACGAGCAGTACTTC. Protein: CASSRGTGEGYEQYF.

J is TRBJ1-2 and V is TRBV9, with 9 bases lining up with TRBD1. CDR3 length: 13 amino acids. CDR1 and CDR2 (germline): SGDLS, YYNGEE. V shed 1 base and J 6 bases; nucleotides not matched to a gene: 1. Here the CDR3 reads CASSVWTGDGYTF. CDR3 DNA sequence: TGTGCCAGCAGCGTATGGACAGGGGATGGCTACACCTTC.

The chain couples TRBV19 to TRBJ1-1, with a weak D call TRBD1 (5 bases). Germline V lookup: CDR1 LNHDA, CDR2 SQIVND (reference sequence). Trimming removed 7 bases at V and 6 bases at J, with 18 bases between. This CDR3 spans 14 amino acids. CDR3 loop: CASIRWSGDAEAFF. The CDR3 DNA sequence: TGTGCCAGTATACGGTGGTCGGGGGACGCTGAAGCTTTCTTT.

This chain links TRBV7-3 with TRBJ1-1; D is unclear. The length of the CDR3 is 14 residues. V lost 5 bases to trimming and J lost 3 bases, with 13 bases between them. Germline CDR1 is SGHTA and CDR2 is FQGTGA. DNA of the CDR3: TGTGCCAGCAGCCCACAGCCGGGGTACACTGAAGCTTTCTTT. Residues: CASSPQPGYTEAFF.

The chain joins TRBV30 to TRBJ2-3; 10 bases fit TRBD2. Germline lookup yields CDR1 GTSNPN and CDR2 SVGIG (reference sequence). This CDR3 has 14 residues. J was trimmed by 1 base and V by 6 bases; bases with no gene match: 4. The CDR3 coding sequence is TGTGCCTGCCTAGCGGGAGACGGCACAGATACGCAGTATTTT. The encoded protein is CACLAGDGTDTQYF.